The rows below give T cell receptor beta chains drawn from one sample of a study. TCRdb re-derived calls from the RT-PCR reads in MiXCR, one entry per CDR3 protein. The data contain approximately 720,000 distinct CDR3 sequences, 13% to 15% of them singletons. The sequenced sample was memory CD4+ T cells from blood. These receptors were taken from a female donor in good health, serving as a healthy control. The CDR3 runs from the conserved cysteine through the conserved F or W. D genes are given only for firm matches. The size entry is marked missing in some rows and otherwise reads once, few, many or a size class.

abundance,v_gene,d_gene,j_gene,CDR3aa,CDR3nt
NA,TRBV30,NA,TRBJ2-1,CAWSFLHNNEQFF,TGTGCCTGGAGTTTTCTTCACAACAATGAGCAGTTCTTC
few,TRBV15,NA,TRBJ2-3,CATSATRWVNTDTQYF,TGTGCCACCAGCGCCACTAGGTGGGTTAACACAGATACGCAGTATTTT
few,TRBV28,TRBD1,TRBJ1-2,CASSLLANTGGGYTF,TGTGCCAGCAGTTTATTGGCCAATACAGGGGGAGGCTACACCTTC
few,TRBV28,NA,TRBJ2-3,CASSWVNTQYF,TGTGCCAGCAGTTGGGTGAATACGCAGTATTTT
NA,TRBV12-3/TRBV12-4,NA,TRBJ1-2,CASTLGQRGYTF,TGTGCCAGCACTCTGGGGCAGCGAGGCTACACCTTC
NA,TRBV5-1,NA,TRBJ2-2,CASSAFGGANTGELFF,TGCGCCAGCAGCGCATTTGGTGGGGCGAACACCGGGGAGCTGTTTTTT
few,TRBV7-2,NA,TRBJ2-3,CASSLDRLAAPRDTQYF,TGTGCCAGCAGCTTAGACCGCTTAGCGGCCCCAAGAGATACGCAGTATTTT
few,TRBV5-4,TRBD2,TRBJ2-5,CASSLGTSVQTQYF,TGTGCCAGCAGCTTGGGTACTAGCGTCCAGACCCAGTACTTC
NA,TRBV6-6,NA,TRBJ1-6,CASSVTDNNSPLHF,TGTGCCAGCAGTGTGACAGACAATAATTCACCCCTCCACTTT
NA,TRBV5-1,NA,TRBJ2-5,CASSFGTPLEETQYF,TGCGCCAGCAGCTTCGGGACTCCCCTTGAGGAGACCCAGTACTTC
NA,TRBV5-1,TRBD1,TRBJ2-1,CASSSQGQGANEQFF,TGCGCCAGCAGCTCTCAGGGACAGGGGGCCAATGAGCAGTTCTTC
many,TRBV29-1,TRBD2,TRBJ2-5,CSVRGSGRGETQYF,TGCAGCGTTAGGGGAAGCGGGAGGGGAGAGACCCAGTACTTC
NA,TRBV5-1,TRBD1,TRBJ2-3,CASKDDRGTDTQYF,TGCGCCAGCAAGGACGACAGGGGGACAGATACGCAGTATTTT
few,TRBV6-2/TRBV6-3,NA,TRBJ2-3,CASRKTGADTQYF,TGTGCCAGCAGAAAGACTGGGGCAGATACGCAGTATTTT
NA,TRBV5-5,TRBD1,TRBJ2-7,CASSPGTGVDYEQYF,TGTGCCAGCAGCCCCGGGACAGGGGTAGACTACGAGCAGTACTTC
NA,TRBV5-1,NA,TRBJ1-1,CASSMGGGARNTEAFF,TGCGCCAGCAGCATGGGGGGAGGGGCCCGGAACACTGAAGCTTTCTTT
NA,TRBV5-8,TRBD2,TRBJ2-1,CASSPGTSALNEQFF,TGTGCCAGCAGCCCAGGGACTAGCGCCCTCAATGAGCAGTTCTTC
few,TRBV11-2,NA,TRBJ2-2,CASRLRRETGELFF,TGTGCCAGCAGACTTCGGAGGGAAACCGGGGAGCTGTTTTTT
few,TRBV6-5,TRBD1,TRBJ2-4,CASSLSRGPGQGRGNIQYF,TGTGCCAGCAGTCTAAGTCGGGGGCCCGGACAGGGGAGGGGAAACATTCAGTACTTC
many,TRBV4-3,NA,TRBJ1-2,CASSQEPWGTTNGYTF,TGCGCCAGCAGCCAAGAACCTTGGGGAACGACTAACGGCTACACCTTC
NA,TRBV3-1,NA,TRBJ2-1,CASSQPWRGGSYNEQFF,TGTGCCAGCAGCCAACCCTGGAGGGGGGGCTCATACAATGAGCAGTTCTTC
few,TRBV5-1,NA,TRBJ1-4,CASRQTENEKLFF,TGCGCCAGCAGACAGACAGAGAATGAAAAACTGTTTTTT
NA,TRBV25-1,NA,TRBJ2-5,CASSVSDRQETQYF,TGTGCCAGCAGTGTAAGTGACAGGCAAGAGACCCAGTACTTC
NA,TRBV5-1,NA,TRBJ2-3,CASNLGFGTDTQYF,TGCGCCAGCAACTTGGGATTCGGCACAGATACGCAGTATTTT
NA,TRBV14,NA,TRBJ1-2,CASSQQPSYGYTF,TGTGCCAGCAGCCAACAGCCTAGCTATGGCTACACCTTC
few,TRBV7-8,NA,TRBJ1-2,CASSPRQVLRDYGYTF,TGTGCCAGCAGCCCCAGGCAGGTCCTCCGGGACTATGGCTACACCTTC
NA,TRBV7-2,NA,TRBJ1-4,CASSTRQASTNEKLFF,TGTGCCAGCAGCACGCGACAGGCTTCAACTAATGAAAAACTGTTTTTT
many,TRBV6-2/TRBV6-3,TRBD2,TRBJ2-5,CASSSTGTSGETQYF,TGTGCCAGCAGTTCGACCGGGACTAGCGGGGAGACCCAGTACTTC
NA,TRBV7-8,NA,TRBJ2-7,CASSPLGLGTSSEQYF,TGTGCCAGCAGCCCGCTGGGACTCGGGACCTCATCCGAGCAGTACTTC
NA,TRBV15,NA,TRBJ1-5,CATSLNFDSNQPQHF,TGTGCCACCAGCCTTAATTTCGACAGCAATCAGCCCCAGCATTTT
few,TRBV27,TRBD2,TRBJ2-3,CASSLGDYLNTDTQYF,TGTGCCAGCAGTTTAGGGGACTACTTGAACACAGATACGCAGTATTTT
NA,TRBV9,NA,TRBJ2-3,CASSADTDTQYF,TGTGCCAGCAGCGCGGACACAGATACGCAGTATTTT
few,TRBV28,NA,TRBJ2-1,CASSQLRAYNEQFF,TGTGCCAGCAGTCAACTCCGGGCTTACAATGAGCAGTTCTTC
NA,TRBV28,TRBD1,TRBJ2-7,CASSFNLGTGNYEQYF,TGTGCCAGCAGTTTTAATCTGGGGACAGGGAACTACGAGCAGTACTTC
few,TRBV6-5,TRBD1,TRBJ2-1,CASHRQGPYNEQFF,TGTGCCAGTCACCGACAGGGTCCCTACAATGAGCAGTTCTTC
few,TRBV2,NA,TRBJ1-2,CASSEWAAQGAGYTF,TGTGCCAGCAGTGAGTGGGCCGCGCAGGGTGCTGGCTACACCTTC
NA,TRBV20-1,NA,TRBJ2-2,CSAWKQGRADTGELFF,TGCAGTGCTTGGAAACAGGGGAGGGCGGACACCGGGGAGCTGTTTTTT
NA,TRBV20-1,NA,TRBJ2-5,CSGGTSQETQYF,TGCAGTGGGGGGACATCTCAAGAGACCCAGTACTTC
few,TRBV27,NA,TRBJ2-7,CASRHGTEIYEQYF,TGTGCCAGCAGACATGGTACAGAGATCTACGAGCAGTACTTC
NA,TRBV5-5,NA,TRBJ1-1,CASSLPSGAGLTEAFF,TGTGCCAGCAGCTTACCCTCTGGGGCAGGGTTAACTGAAGCTTTCTTT
few,TRBV7-3,NA,TRBJ2-1,CAPQQAESSYNEQFF,TGTGCCCCCCAGCAAGCGGAGAGCTCCTACAATGAGCAGTTCTTC
few,TRBV12-3/TRBV12-4,TRBD1,TRBJ2-7,CASSFRGTGEYEQYF,TGTGCCAGCAGTTTTCGGGGGACAGGAGAATACGAGCAGTACTTC
few,TRBV5-8,NA,TRBJ1-2,CASAKYGYTF,TGTGCCAGCGCAAAGTATGGCTACACCTTC
NA,TRBV6-2/TRBV6-3,NA,TRBJ2-7,CASRPPKPEEQYF,TGTGCCAGCAGACCCCCTAAACCAGAGGAGCAGTACTTC
NA,TRBV5-1,NA,TRBJ1-3,CASSPDSFSGNTIYF,TGCGCCAGCAGCCCGGACAGTTTCTCTGGAAACACCATATATTTT
many,TRBV27,TRBD2,TRBJ2-3,CASRRVGTSVTQYF,TGTGCCAGCAGGAGGGTCGGGACTAGCGTTACGCAGTATTTT
few,TRBV7-2,NA,TRBJ2-3,CASSLVFGTDTQYF,TGTGCCAGCAGCTTAGTTTTCGGAACAGATACGCAGTATTTT
many,TRBV20-1,TRBD1,TRBJ1-1,CSATGTANTEAFF,TGCAGTGCTACCGGGACAGCGAACACTGAAGCTTTCTTT
NA,TRBV5-5,NA,TRBJ2-2,CASSLQRNTGELFF,TGTGCCAGCAGCTTGCAGCGGAACACCGGGGAGCTGTTTTTT
many,TRBV6-5,NA,TRBJ2-7,CASSSTGNEQYF,TGTGCCAGCAGTTCGACAGGTAACGAGCAGTACTTC
few,TRBV6-6,TRBD2,TRBJ2-3,CASSLGLAGAQYF,TGTGCCAGCAGTTTGGGACTAGCGGGGGCGCAGTATTTT
few,TRBV15,NA,TRBJ2-1,CATSTLFSYNEQFF,TGTGCCACCAGCACTCTTTTCTCCTACAATGAGCAGTTCTTC
many,TRBV10-3,TRBD1,TRBJ1-2,CAISELQGTYGYTF,TGTGCCATCAGTGAGTTACAGGGGACCTATGGCTACACCTTC
few,TRBV27,TRBD2,TRBJ2-2,CASSLVGLAAGELFF,TGTGCCAGCAGTTTGGTCGGACTAGCGGCCGGGGAGCTGTTTTTT